A selection of T cell receptor beta chains follows, all from one sample in a study of shared clonotypes between healthy human individuals. Repertoires were generated with immunoSEQ multiplex PCR, while TCRdb's copy carries only in-frame clones and drops some. The data contain some 2,400,000 clones, 90% to 97% of them singletons. What was sequenced was naive CD4+ T cells sorted from blood. Receptors were obtained from a man aged 18 to 35 in good health. Each CDR3 is given with its conserved first and last residue. The D gene is left open where the match is weak. Rows may omit the clone size; those that give it use once, few, many or a size class.

>TRBV6-5|NA|TRBJ2-7|NA
CASRISTSTVYEQYF
TGTGCCAGCAGGATTTCCACTAGCACCGTCTACGAGCAGTACTTC
>TRBV2|NA|TRBJ2-7|TRBD1
CASSEARPGQGNYEQYF
TGTGCCAGCAGTGAAGCGCGCCCGGGACAGGGAAACTACGAGCAGTACTTC
>TRBV7-3|NA|TRBJ1-1|NA
CASSAEGANTEAFF
TGTGCCAGCAGCGCGGAAGGGGCCAACACTGAAGCTTTCTTT
>TRBV11-2|NA|TRBJ2-2|NA
CASSLDRSFRELFF
TGTGCCAGCAGCTTAGACAGGAGCTTTCGGGAGCTGTTTTTT
>TRBV4-1|NA|TRBJ2-5|TRBD2
CASSQGGSGGPLVETQYF
TGCGCCAGCAGCCAAGGGGGTAGCGGGGGGCCCCTGGTAGAGACCCAGTACTTC
>TRBV6-6|NA|TRBJ1-1|TRBD1
CASRTDRVVTEAFF
TGTGCCAGCAGGACGGACAGGGTCGTCACTGAAGCTTTCTTT
>TRBV5-1|NA|TRBJ2-1|NA
CASSVTASYNEQFF
TGCGCCAGCAGCGTAACAGCGTCCTACAATGAGCAGTTCTTC
>TRBV7-8|once|TRBJ1-5|NA
CASSLKPNQPQHF
TGTGCCAGCAGCTTAAAACCCAATCAGCCCCAGCATTTT
>TRBV11-2|NA|TRBJ2-1|TRBD2
CASSSPGGLNEQFF
TGTGCCAGCAGCTCCCCGGGAGGTCTTAATGAGCAGTTCTTC
>TRBV18|few|TRBJ2-7|TRBD1
CASSPGTAYEQYF
TGTGCCAGCTCACCCGGGACAGCCTACGAGCAGTACTTC
>TRBV18|NA|TRBJ2-7|NA
CASSPPGVSYEQYF
TGTGCCAGCTCACCACCAGGGGTAAGCTACGAGCAGTACTTC
>TRBV5-6|NA|TRBJ1-2|NA
CASSLEPGGGYGYTF
TGTGCCAGCAGCTTGGAACCAGGTGGAGGCTATGGCTACACCTTC
>TRBV10-3|NA|TRBJ2-1|NA
CAISVSVEQFF
TGTGCCATCAGTGTGTCAGTGGAGCAGTTCTTC
>TRBV25-1|NA|TRBJ1-5|NA
CASTTQARNQPQHF
TGTGCCAGCACCACGCAGGCGAGGAATCAGCCCCAGCATTTT
>TRBV6-5|NA|TRBJ2-3|NA
CASSRRPTDTQYF
TGTGCCAGCAGTAGGAGGCCTACAGATACGCAGTATTTT
>TRBV18|NA|TRBJ2-3|NA
CASSPRAGEDTQYF
TGTGCCAGCTCACCCCGGGCAGGTGAAGATACGCAGTATTTT
>TRBV10-2|NA|TRBJ2-2|NA
CASSEQKVGTGELFF
TGCGCCAGCAGTGAACAGAAAGTGGGCACCGGGGAGCTGTTTTTT
>TRBV6-5|NA|TRBJ2-2|NA
CASSYVRGTGELFF
TGTGCCAGCAGTTACGTCAGGGGCACCGGGGAGCTGTTTTTT
>TRBV7-9|once|TRBJ2-2|NA
CASSLLGAGELFF
TGTGCCAGCAGCTTACTGGGGGCCGGGGAGCTGTTTTTT
>TRBV30|few|TRBJ1-6|NA
CAWRGRGNSPLHF
TGTGCCTGGAGGGGGAGGGGAAATTCACCCCTCCACTTT
>TRBV30|NA|TRBJ1-5|NA
CAWSVGQPQHF
TGTGCCTGGAGTGTGGGACAGCCCCAGCATTTT
>TRBV28|NA|TRBJ2-7|NA
CASSLRISLSYEQYF
TGTGCCAGCAGTTTAAGGATTTCTTTGTCCTACGAGCAGTACTTC
>TRBV2|NA|TRBJ2-5|TRBD2
CASTLAAKQTQYF
TGTGCCAGCACACTAGCGGCAAAGCAGACCCAGTACTTC
>TRBV5-6|NA|TRBJ2-7|NA
CASSSLRAGGYEQYF
TGTGCCAGCAGCTCCCTCCGGGCGGGTGGCTACGAGCAGTACTTC
>TRBV10-1|NA|TRBJ2-5|NA
CASSDPSQETQYF
TGCGCCAGCAGTGATCCCAGTCAAGAGACCCAGTACTTC
>TRBV6-7|NA|TRBJ2-2|TRBD2
CASSCLAGGPIGELFF
TGTGCCAGCAGTTGTCTAGCGGGAGGGCCTATCGGGGAGCTGTTTTTT
>TRBV4-3|NA|TRBJ2-3|NA
CASSQESNAFGTQYF
TGCGCCAGCAGCCAAGAGAGTAACGCGTTTGGGACGCAGTATTTT
>TRBV9|NA|TRBJ2-1|TRBD2
CASSPRASLAMGSYNEQFF
TGTGCCAGCAGCCCGAGAGCATCACTAGCGATGGGCTCCTACAATGAGCAGTTCTTC
>TRBV5-1|NA|TRBJ1-3|TRBD1
CASSGGQGTGNTIYF
TGCGCCAGCAGCGGGGGACAGGGCACTGGAAACACCATATATTTT
>TRBV2|NA|TRBJ1-2|NA
CASIGASNYGYTF
TGTGCCAGCATTGGGGCGTCGAACTATGGCTACACCTTC
>TRBV28|once|TRBJ1-3|NA
CASSSGFGNTIYF
TGTGCCAGCAGTTCGGGGTTCGGAAACACCATATATTTT